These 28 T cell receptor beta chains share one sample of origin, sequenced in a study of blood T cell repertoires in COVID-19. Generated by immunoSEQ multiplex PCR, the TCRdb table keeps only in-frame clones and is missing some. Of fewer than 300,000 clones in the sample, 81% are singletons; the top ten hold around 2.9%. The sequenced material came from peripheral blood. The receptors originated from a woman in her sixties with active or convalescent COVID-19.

CDR3 sequence: CASSPQTGVCNQPQHF. The CDR3 nucleotides read TGTGCCAGCAGCCCCCAAACAGGGGTTTGCAATCAGCCCCAGCATTTT. The J gene is TRBJ1-5, the V gene TRBV21-1; the table's D call, TRBD1, has no DNA check behind it. TRBV21-1 is noted as a pseudogene. The CDR3 loop spans 16 amino acids.

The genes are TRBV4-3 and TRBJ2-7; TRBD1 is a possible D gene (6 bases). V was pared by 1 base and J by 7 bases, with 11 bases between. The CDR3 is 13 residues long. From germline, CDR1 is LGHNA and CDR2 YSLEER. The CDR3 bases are TGCGCCAGCAGCCAAGTACAGGGAAGGGAGCAGTACTTC. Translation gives CASSQVQGREQYF.

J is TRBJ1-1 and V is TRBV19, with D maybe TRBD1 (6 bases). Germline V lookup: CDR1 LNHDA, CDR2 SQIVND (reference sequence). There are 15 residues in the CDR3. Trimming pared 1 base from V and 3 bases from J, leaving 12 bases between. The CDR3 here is CASSIGQAVHTEAFF. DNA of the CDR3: TGTGCCAGTAGTATAGGACAGGCAGTACACACTGAAGCTTTCTTT.

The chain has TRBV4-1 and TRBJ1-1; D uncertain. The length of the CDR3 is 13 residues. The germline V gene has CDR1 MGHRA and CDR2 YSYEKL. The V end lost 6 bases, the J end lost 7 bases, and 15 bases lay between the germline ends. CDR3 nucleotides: TGCGCCAGCAGTCGTGTCTCCCGAGGTGAAGCTTTCTTT. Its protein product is CASSRVSRGEAFF.

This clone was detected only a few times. Here the CDR3 DNA reads TGTGCCAGCAGCTTAGGCGAAAATGAAAAACTGTTTTTT. Translation: CASSLGENEKLFF. The chain links TRBV11-2 to TRBJ1-4, with D uncertain. The CDR3 loop spans 13 amino acids. Germline V gene sequence: CDR1 SGHAT, CDR2 FQNNGV. V shed 1 base and J shed 5 bases, with 5 bases lying between them.

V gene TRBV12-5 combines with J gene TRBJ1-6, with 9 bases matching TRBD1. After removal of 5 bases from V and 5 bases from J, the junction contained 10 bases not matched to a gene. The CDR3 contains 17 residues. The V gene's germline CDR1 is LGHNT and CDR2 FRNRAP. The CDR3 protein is CASGNSRTGDHNSPLHF. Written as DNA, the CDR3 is TGTGCTAGTGGTAATTCCCGGACAGGGGATCATAATTCACCCCTCCACTTT.

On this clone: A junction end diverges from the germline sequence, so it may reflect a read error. CDR3 in amino acids: CAWRSGPGVKSGCAF. Written as DNA, the CDR3 is TGTGCCTGGAGAAGCGGACCAGGGGTCAAATCCGGTTGCGCCTTC. The chain is built from TRBV30 and TRBJ1-2; tentative D call: TRBD1 (6 bases). The CDR3 sequence is 15 residues long. CDR1 GTSNPN and CDR2 SVGIG come from the germline V gene (reference sequence).

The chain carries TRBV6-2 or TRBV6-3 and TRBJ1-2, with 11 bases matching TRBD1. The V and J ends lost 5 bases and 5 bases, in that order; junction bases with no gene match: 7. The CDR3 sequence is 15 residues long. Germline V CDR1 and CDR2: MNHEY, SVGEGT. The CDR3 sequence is CASSHRRDRGYGYTF. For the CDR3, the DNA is TGTGCCAGCAGTCACCGGCGGGACAGGGGGTATGGCTACACCTTC.

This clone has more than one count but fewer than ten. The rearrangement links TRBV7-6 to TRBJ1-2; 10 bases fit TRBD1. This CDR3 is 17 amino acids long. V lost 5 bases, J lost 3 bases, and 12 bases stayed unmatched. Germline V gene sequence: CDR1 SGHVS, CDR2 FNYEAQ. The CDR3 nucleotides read TGTGCCAGCAGCCCACTTAACCCGACAGGGGGCGACTATGGCTACACCTTC. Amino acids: CASSPLNPTGGDYGYTF.

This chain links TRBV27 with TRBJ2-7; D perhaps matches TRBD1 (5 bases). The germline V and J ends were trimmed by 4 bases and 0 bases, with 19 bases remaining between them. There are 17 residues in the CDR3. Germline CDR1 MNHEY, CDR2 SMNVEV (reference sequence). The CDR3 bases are TGTGCCAGCAGTTCGCACGACAGCCCTGGAAGCTCCTACGAGCAGTACTTC. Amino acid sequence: CASSSHDSPGSSYEQYF.

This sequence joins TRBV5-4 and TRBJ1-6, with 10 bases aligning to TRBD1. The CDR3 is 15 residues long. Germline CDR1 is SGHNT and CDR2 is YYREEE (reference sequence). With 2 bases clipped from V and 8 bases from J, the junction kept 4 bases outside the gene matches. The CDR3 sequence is CASSLSGTGDSPLHF. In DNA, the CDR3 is TGTGCCAGCAGCTTATCCGGGACAGGGGATTCACCCCTCCACTTT.

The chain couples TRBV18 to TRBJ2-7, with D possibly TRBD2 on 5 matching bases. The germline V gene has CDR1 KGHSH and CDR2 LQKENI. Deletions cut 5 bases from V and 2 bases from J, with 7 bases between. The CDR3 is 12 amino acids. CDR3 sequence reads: CASSTGTYEQYF. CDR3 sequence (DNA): TGTGCCAGCTCAACGGGAACCTACGAGCAGTACTTC.

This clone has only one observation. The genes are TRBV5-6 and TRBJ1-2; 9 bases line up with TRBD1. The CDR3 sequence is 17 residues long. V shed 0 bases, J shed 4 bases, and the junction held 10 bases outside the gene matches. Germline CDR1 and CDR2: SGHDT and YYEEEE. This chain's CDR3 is CASSLGQGVRGIYGYTF. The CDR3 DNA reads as TGTGCCAGCAGCTTGGGACAGGGGGTTCGGGGTATCTATGGCTACACCTTC.

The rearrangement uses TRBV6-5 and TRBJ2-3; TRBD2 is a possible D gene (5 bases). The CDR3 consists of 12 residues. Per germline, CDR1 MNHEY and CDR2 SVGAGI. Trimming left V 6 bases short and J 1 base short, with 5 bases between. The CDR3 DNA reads TGTGCCAGCAGGCGGGGCACAGATACGCAGTATTTT. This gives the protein CASRRGTDTQYF.

The chain's CDR3 is CASTPGQGNEKLFF. CDR3 coding DNA: TGTGCCAGCACCCCGGGACAGGGTAATGAAAAACTGTTTTTT. The chain joins TRBV7-9 to TRBJ1-4; 9 bases match TRBD1. This CDR3 comprises 14 residues. Germline assignment: CDR1 SEHNR and CDR2 FQNEAQ (reference sequence). V gave up 7 bases and J gave up 4 bases; unmatched junction bases: 4.

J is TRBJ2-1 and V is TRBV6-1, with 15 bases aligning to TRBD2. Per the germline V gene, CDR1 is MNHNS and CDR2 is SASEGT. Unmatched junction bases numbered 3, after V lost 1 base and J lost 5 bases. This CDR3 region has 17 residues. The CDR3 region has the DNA TGTGCCAGCAGTGAAGTGGGGACTAGCGGGGGGCACAATGAGCAGTTCTTC. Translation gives CASSEVGTSGGHNEQFF.

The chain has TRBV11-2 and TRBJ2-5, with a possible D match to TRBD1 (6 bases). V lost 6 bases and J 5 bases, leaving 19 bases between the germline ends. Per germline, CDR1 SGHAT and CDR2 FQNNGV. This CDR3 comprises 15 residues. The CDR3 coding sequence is TGTGCCAGCAGTTATAACAGGGTTGCAGGGGAGACCCAGTACTTC. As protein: CASSYNRVAGETQYF.

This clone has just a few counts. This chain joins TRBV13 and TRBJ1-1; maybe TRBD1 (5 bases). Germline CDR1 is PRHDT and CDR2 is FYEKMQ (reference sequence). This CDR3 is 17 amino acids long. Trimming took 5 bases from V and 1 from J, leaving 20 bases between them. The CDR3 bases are TGTGCCAGCAGCCGGAATGTTTCGGGGGGTGGGAACACTGAAGCTTTCTTT. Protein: CASSRNVSGGGNTEAFF.

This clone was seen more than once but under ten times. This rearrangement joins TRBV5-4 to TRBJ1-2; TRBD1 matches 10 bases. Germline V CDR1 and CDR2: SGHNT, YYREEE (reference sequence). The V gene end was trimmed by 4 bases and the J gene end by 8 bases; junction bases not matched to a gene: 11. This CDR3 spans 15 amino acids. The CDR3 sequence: CASSTPGTGVRGYTF. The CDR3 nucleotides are TGTGCCAGCAGCACCCCCGGGACAGGGGTTAGGGGCTACACCTTC.

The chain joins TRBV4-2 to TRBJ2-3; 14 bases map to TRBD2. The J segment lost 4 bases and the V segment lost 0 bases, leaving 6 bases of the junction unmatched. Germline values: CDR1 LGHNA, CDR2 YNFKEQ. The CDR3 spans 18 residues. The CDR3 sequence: CASSQEFGLAGGPDTQYF. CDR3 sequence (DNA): TGTGCCAGCAGCCAAGAGTTCGGACTAGCGGGGGGCCCAGATACGCAGTATTTT.

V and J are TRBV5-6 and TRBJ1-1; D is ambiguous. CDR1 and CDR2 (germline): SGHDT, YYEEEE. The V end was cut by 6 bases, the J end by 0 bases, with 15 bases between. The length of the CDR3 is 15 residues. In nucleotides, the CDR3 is TGTGCCAGCATTCCCTCGGGAGCCCTGAACACTGAAGCTTTCTTT. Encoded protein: CASIPSGALNTEAFF.

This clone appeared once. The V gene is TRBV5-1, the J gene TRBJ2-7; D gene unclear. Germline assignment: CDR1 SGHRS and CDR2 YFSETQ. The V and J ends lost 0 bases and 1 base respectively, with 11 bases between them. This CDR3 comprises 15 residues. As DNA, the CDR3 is TGCGCCAGCAGCTTGGCCGGTTTAAGTTCCTACGAGCAGTACTTC. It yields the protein CASSLAGLSSYEQYF.

The CDR3 DNA is TGTGCCAGCGTAAGAGAAAGCAATCAGCCCCAGCATTTT. It yields the protein CASVRESNQPQHF. The J gene is TRBJ1-5, the V gene TRBV5-8; D is unclear. V was pared by 7 bases and J by 1 base, with 9 bases between. The germline V gene has CDR1 SGHTS and CDR2 YDEGEE. CDR3 length: 13 residues.

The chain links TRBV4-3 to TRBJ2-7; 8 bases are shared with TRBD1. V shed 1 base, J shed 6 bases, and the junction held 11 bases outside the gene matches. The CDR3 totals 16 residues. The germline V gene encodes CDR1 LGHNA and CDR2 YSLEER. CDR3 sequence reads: CASSQGMAGGASEQYF. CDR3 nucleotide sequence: TGCGCCAGCAGCCAAGGGATGGCAGGGGGCGCATCCGAGCAGTACTTC.

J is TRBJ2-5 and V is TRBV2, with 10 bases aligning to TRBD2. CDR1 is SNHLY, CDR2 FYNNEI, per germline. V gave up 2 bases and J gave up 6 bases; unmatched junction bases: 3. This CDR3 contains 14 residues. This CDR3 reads CASSERTSGQTQYF. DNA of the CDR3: TGTGCCAGCAGTGAAAGGACTAGCGGACAGACCCAGTACTTC.

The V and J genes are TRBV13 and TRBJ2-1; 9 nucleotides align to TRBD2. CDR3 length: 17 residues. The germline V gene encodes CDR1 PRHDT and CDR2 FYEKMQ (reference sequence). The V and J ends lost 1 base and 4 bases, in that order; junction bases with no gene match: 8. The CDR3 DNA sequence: TGTGCCAGCAGCTTAGAGCATAGCGGGGGACCTTACAATGAGCAGTTCTTC. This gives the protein CASSLEHSGGPYNEQFF.

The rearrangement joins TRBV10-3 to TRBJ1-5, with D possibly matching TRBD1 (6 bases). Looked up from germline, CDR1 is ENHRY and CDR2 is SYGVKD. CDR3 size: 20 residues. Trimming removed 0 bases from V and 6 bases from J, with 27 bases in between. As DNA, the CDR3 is TGTGCCATCAGTGAGTCGCCCACAGGGCATCCGGGTAGAGGCAGTCAGCCCCAGCATTTT. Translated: CAISESPTGHPGRGSQPQHF.

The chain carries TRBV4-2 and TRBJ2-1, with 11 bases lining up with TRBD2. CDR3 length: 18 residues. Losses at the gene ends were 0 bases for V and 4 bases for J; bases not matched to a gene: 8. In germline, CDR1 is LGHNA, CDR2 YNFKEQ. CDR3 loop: CASSQDLVAGGRYNEQFF. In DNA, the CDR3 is TGTGCCAGCAGCCAAGATCTTGTAGCGGGGGGGAGGTACAATGAGCAGTTCTTC.